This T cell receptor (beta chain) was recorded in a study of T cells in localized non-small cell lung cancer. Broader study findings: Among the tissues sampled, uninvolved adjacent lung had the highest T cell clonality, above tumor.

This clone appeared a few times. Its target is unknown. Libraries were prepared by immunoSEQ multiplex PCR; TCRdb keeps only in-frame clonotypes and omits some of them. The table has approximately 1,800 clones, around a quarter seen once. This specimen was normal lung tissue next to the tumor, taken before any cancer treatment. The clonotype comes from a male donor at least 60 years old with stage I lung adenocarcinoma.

CDR3 in DNA: TGCGCCAGCAGCCCCGGAGGCGGCCCAGATACGCAGTATTTT. Translating it yields CASSPGGGPDTQYF. V is TRBV5-1 and J is TRBJ2-3, with D possibly matching TRBD2 (5 bases). Germline CDR1 SGHRS, CDR2 YFSETQ. Deletions cut 4 bases from V and 4 bases from J, with 13 bases between. CDR3 length: 14 amino acids.